A selection of T cell receptor beta chains follows, all from one sample in a study of blood T cell repertoires in COVID-19. Data came from immunoSEQ multiplex PCR; TCRdb stores just in-frame clones and leaves some out. The sample holds 340,000 or so clones, 65% to 90% seen once. The sequenced material came from PBMCs or T cells enriched from blood (not recorded which). All receptors derive from a woman aged 40-49 years with acute COVID-19. Each CDR3 is given with its conserved first and last residue. The D gene is left open where the match is weak. Clone size is given for some rows only: seen once, a few or many times, or a class if the clone is expanded.

>-|-|TRBJ1-5|TRBV10-3
TGTGCCATCAGTGAGACAGGTTACCAGCCCCAGCATTTT
CAISETGYQPQHF
>-|-|TRBJ1-5|TRBV7-9
TGTGCCAGCAGCTTAGCTGGGGGAGGACAGCCCCAGCATTTT
CASSLAGGGQPQHF
>-|-|TRBJ1-2|TRBV2
TGTGCCAGCACTACTGCAGGTTGGGATGGCTACACCTTC
CASTTAGWDGYTF
>-|once|TRBJ1-4|TRBV6-5
TGTGCCAGCAGGCGGCAGACTAATGAAAAACTGTTTTTT
CASRRQTNEKLFF
>-|many|TRBJ2-2|TRBV27
TGTGCCAGCAGTCCCTTACCACTAGTCACCGGGGAGCTGTTTTTT
CASSPLPLVTGELFF
>-|-|TRBJ2-1|TRBV6-5
TGTGCCAGCAGCTTTAACCAGGGCCCCGAGGAGTTCTTC
CASSFNQGPEEFF
>-|-|TRBJ2-7|TRBV7-9
TGTGCCAGCAGCTTAATGACAGGTAGCTCCTACGAGCAGTACTTC
CASSLMTGSSYEQYF
>TRBD1|-|TRBJ2-6|TRBV19
TGTGCCAGTAGCCTGGACAGGGCTGGGGCCAACGTCCTGACTTTC
CASSLDRAGANVLTF
>TRBD2|-|TRBJ2-6|TRBV10-3
TGTGCCATCAGGGGGACTATCCCTGGGGCCAACGTCCTGACTTTC
CAIRGTIPGANVLTF
>TRBD2|-|TRBJ2-7|TRBV7-2
TGTGCCAGCAGCTTATTTGGAGCCGGGGGGGAGCAGTACTTC
CASSLFGAGGEQYF
>-|-|TRBJ1-5|TRBV6-2/TRBV6-3
TGTGCCAGCAGTTACCTTCAGTTTCCCCAGCCCCAGCATTTT
CASSYLQFPQPQHF
>-|few|TRBJ1-5|TRBV19
TGTGCCAGTAGGGCAGGGGCTTATAGCAATCAGCCCCAGCATTTT
CASRAGAYSNQPQHF
>-|-|TRBJ2-3|TRBV7-9
TGTGCCAGCTCAACACAAGCAGATACGCAGTATTTT
CASSTQADTQYF
>TRBD1|-|TRBJ1-1|TRBV28
TGTGCCAGCAGGACAGGGTTGAACACTGAAGCTTTCTTT
CASRTGLNTEAFF
>-|-|TRBJ1-3|TRBV7-2
TGTGCCAGCAGCTCTACAGGGTTACTTCTCTCTGGAAACACCATATATTTT
CASSSTGLLLSGNTIYF
>-|few|TRBJ2-1|TRBV12-3/TRBV12-4
TGTGCCAGCAGTTTGCCCATGGCTGAGCAGTTCTTC
CASSLPMAEQFF
>TRBD1|-|TRBJ1-1|TRBV7-9
TGTGCCAGCAGCCGGGACAGGGGGAGCGCTTTCTTT
CASSRDRGSAFF
>TRBD2|-|TRBJ2-3|TRBV18
TGTGCCAGCTCACCACGTCTAGCGGGGTTAAATACGCAGTATTTT
CASSPRLAGLNTQYF
>TRBD2|-|TRBJ2-7|TRBV27
TGTGCCAGCAGTTTAGGGACTAATACTGGGATTGTCTACGAGCAGTACTTC
CASSLGTNTGIVYEQYF
>TRBD2|once|TRBJ2-3|TRBV10-3
TGTGCCATCAGTGAGAAACGACTAGCGGGGGGGAGCACAGATACGCAGTATTTT
CAISEKRLAGGSTDTQYF
>-|-|TRBJ1-5|TRBV15
TGTGCCACCAGCCATGGACAGAGCTCGGTGCCCCAGCATTTT
CATSHGQSSVPQHF
>TRBD1|-|TRBJ1-3|TRBV19
TGTGCCAGTAGTGGAACAGGACAGGGCTTTGGAAACACCATATATTTT
CASSGTGQGFGNTIYF
>TRBD1|-|TRBJ2-3|TRBV7-9
TGTGCCAGCAGCTTAGTAACGACAGGGTCGGCAGATACGCAGTATTTT
CASSLVTTGSADTQYF
>TRBD1|-|TRBJ2-2|TRBV5-1
TGCGCCAGCAGCGTGGGACAGGGGGCCGGGGAGCTGTTTTTT
CASSVGQGAGELFF
>-|-|TRBJ1-1|TRBV6-5
TGTGCCAGCAGCCTTGACACTGAAGCTTTCTTT
CASSLDTEAFF
>TRBD2|-|TRBJ2-5|TRBV7-2
TGTGCCAGCAGCTTGGACCTAGCGGGGGGGCGTGAGACCCAGTACTTC
CASSLDLAGGRETQYF
>TRBD2|once|TRBJ2-5|TRBV7-2
TGTGCCACAGAGCGGGGGGATCATGAGACCCAGTACTTC
CATERGDHETQYF
>-|-|TRBJ1-1|TRBV29-1
TGCAGCGTTGTCCTGGCTCTTCTGAACACTGAAGCTTTCTTT
CSVVLALLNTEAFF
>-|-|TRBJ2-3|TRBV1
TGCACCAGCAAAAGGGGCCCCATGGGGACAGATACGCAGTATTTT
CTSKRGPMGTDTQYF
>TRBD2|-|TRBJ2-1|TRBV7-2
TGTGCCAGCAGCATGCCTAGCGGGAGGTTTCTGAATGAGCAGTTCTTC
CASSMPSGRFLNEQFF
>-|-|TRBJ1-5|TRBV27
TGTGCCAGCAGCCAAGGGGCTGGTCAGCCCCAGCATTTT
CASSQGAGQPQHF
>TRBD1|-|TRBJ2-1|TRBV7-2
TGTGCCAGCAGCTTAGTTACAGGGGCAGTCAATGAGCAGTTCTTC
CASSLVTGAVNEQFF
>TRBD2|once|TRBJ2-4|TRBV3-1/TRBV3-2
TGTGCCAGCAGCCCTCCTAGCGGCACCCTTTTGTCCAAAAACATTCAGTACTTC
CASSPPSGTLLSKNIQYF
>-|-|TRBJ1-5|TRBV7-2
TGTGCCAGCAGCCGGTATAGCAATCAGCCCCAGCATTTT
CASSRYSNQPQHF
>TRBD2|-|TRBJ2-7|TRBV7-9
TGTGCCAGCAGCTTAGCCCCTTCTAGCGGGAGGGCCTACGAGCAGTACTTC
CASSLAPSSGRAYEQYF
>TRBD1|-|TRBJ1-2|TRBV6-5
TGTGCCAGCAGTCCCGCGGTCGGGACAGACTATGGCTACACCTTC
CASSPAVGTDYGYTF
>TRBD1|-|TRBJ1-3|TRBV4-1
TGCGCCAGCAGCCAAGAGGGGACAGGAGCTGGAAACACCATATATTTT
CASSQEGTGAGNTIYF
>-|-|TRBJ2-7|TRBV11-1
TGTGCCAGCAGCCTCGACGGAGACGAGCAGTACTTC
CASSLDGDEQYF
>TRBD2|-|TRBJ2-7|TRBV23-1
TGCGCCAGCAGTCCTCCGGAGGGGTCGGGGGGTCACGAGCAGTACTTC
CASSPPEGSGGHEQYF
>-|-|TRBJ2-2|TRBV11-2
TGTGCCAGCAGCTCAAACCGACTAGCCGGGGAGCTGTTTTTT
CASSSNRLAGELFF
>-|many|TRBJ1-2|TRBV27
TGTGCCAGAGGCCGGGGAGGGAGCTATGGCTACACCTTC
CARGRGGSYGYTF
>TRBD2|-|TRBJ2-3|TRBV9
TGTGCCAGCAGCGAAATAGCGGGGGCGCCTGTGTATACGCAGTATTTT
CASSEIAGAPVYTQYF
>-|-|TRBJ2-1|TRBV9
TGTGCCAGCAGCGTAGCCGGAGCCCCCAAGGCGGAGCAGTTCTTC
CASSVAGAPKAEQFF
>TRBD2|-|TRBJ2-1|TRBV7-9
TGTGCCAGCGCCTGGGGGGGAAATGAGCAGTTCTTC
CASAWGGNEQFF
>TRBD1|-|TRBJ1-4|TRBV20-1
TGCAGTGCTAGTGCGACAGGGGCGTTTGGGGATAAACTGTTTTTT
CSASATGAFGDKLFF
>-|-|TRBJ1-2|TRBV2
TGTGCCAATCCGGGACAAAACAACTATGGCTACACCTTC
CANPGQNNYGYTF
>-|-|TRBJ1-2|TRBV7-2
TGTGCCAGCAGAGTACAGAGAGGAGGGGCTTATGGCTACACCTTC
CASRVQRGGAYGYTF
>-|-|TRBJ1-5|TRBV6-2/TRBV6-3
TGTGCCAGCAGTCATCTCCCCGGGACACCTAATCAGCCCCAGCATTTT
CASSHLPGTPNQPQHF
>TRBD2|once|TRBJ2-2|TRBV4-3
TGCGCCAGCAGCCAAGCGTCTTTCGGCGGGGGGACGAACACCGGGGAGCTGTTTTTT
CASSQASFGGGTNTGELFF